A few counts support the clone carrying this T cell receptor (beta chain). Its antigen is not identified. The record originates from a study of CD8 T cells in ankylosing spondylitis. Regarding the study as a whole: Ankylosing spondylitis blood appeared to be characterized by a TCR beta motif of roughly eight highly homologous variants. Clones linked to disease, bearing a CD8+ phenotype, were relatively rare in peripheral blood. Disease-linked clones reportedly concentrated significantly in matched ankylosing spondylitis synovial fluid. Both synovial fluid and blood in reactive arthritis had previously been reported to carry some motif variants.

Library preparation for TCR beta used quantitative 5'-RACE with molecular barcodes. Using its own MiXCR run on the 5' RACE reads, TCRdb lists one record per CDR3 protein. The sample yields fewer than 400,000 distinct CDR3 sequences, 20% to 25% seen once. The specimen sequenced was blood, either unsorted or a sorted T cell fraction (not recorded which). This receptor was taken from a male donor with ankylosing spondylitis.

This CDR3 reads CASSGQGPSSEQYF. The CDR3 nucleotides read TGCGCCAGCAGCGGACAGGGCCCTTCGAGCGAGCAGTACTTC. The chain employs TRBV5-1 and TRBJ2-7; 8 bases agree with TRBD1. The CDR3 has 14 amino acids. V shed 4 bases, J shed 6 bases, and the junction held 9 bases outside the gene matches. CDR1 and CDR2 from the germline V gene are SGHRS and YFSETQ.